The 24 T cell receptor beta chains given below trace back to one sample, sequenced in a study of cytomegalovirus exposure and HLA in healthy donors. The PCR was carried out with 60 Vbeta primers and 13 Jbeta primers. Here immunoSEQ multiplex PCR was the method, and the copy in TCRdb shows in-frame clones only, minus some. This sample's clone table lists around 130,000 clones. Material: PBMCs. The receptors come from a woman between 40 and 50 years old in good health and CMV-seronegative.

The chain recombines TRBV5-4 with TRBJ2-7, with 7 positions matching TRBD1. CDR3 length: 13 residues. J lost 5 bases, V lost 0 bases, and 2 bases had no gene match. From germline, CDR1 is SGHNT and CDR2 YYREEE (reference sequence). CDR3 loop: CASSLDRGHEQYF. The CDR3 DNA sequence: TGTGCCAGCAGCTTGGACAGGGGCCACGAGCAGTACTTC.

The J gene is TRBJ2-5, the V gene TRBV25-1; 8 nucleotides match TRBD1. The V segment lost 1 base and the J segment 5 bases; nucleotides outside the gene matches: 6. This CDR3 has 15 residues. The V gene's germline CDR1 is MGHDK and CDR2 SYGVNS. The CDR3 spells CASSELTGGMETQYF. The CDR3 DNA follows: TGTGCCAGCAGTGAATTAACAGGGGGGATGGAGACCCAGTACTTC. Complete variable domain (other parts from reference TRBV25-1 and TRBJ2-5): EADIYQTPRYLVIGTGKKITLECSQTMGHDKMYWYQQDPGMELHLIHYSYGVNSTEKGDLSSESTVSRIRTEHFPLTLESARPSHTSQYLCASSELTGGMETQYFGPGTRLLVL.

V is TRBV19 and J is TRBJ2-5, with TRBD1 matching 7 bases. This CDR3 is 14 amino acids long. Germline V lookup: CDR1 LNHDA, CDR2 SQIVND (reference sequence). J gave up 3 bases and V 3 bases, and 4 bases lay outside the gene matches. The CDR3 loop reads CASSISGQEETQYF. As DNA, the CDR3 is TGTGCCAGTAGTATCTCCGGACAGGAAGAGACCCAGTACTTC. Full variable domain (rest looked up from reference TRBV19 and TRBJ2-5): DGGITQSPKYLFRKEGQNVTLSCEQNLNHDAMYWYRQDPGQGLRLIYYSQIVNDFQKGDIAEGYSVSREKKESFPLTVTSAQKNPTAFYLCASSISGQEETQYFGPGTRLLVL.

The chain uses TRBV27 and TRBJ2-7; no clear D gene. V lost 6 bases and J 6 bases, leaving 15 bases between the germline ends. The CDR3 runs to 13 residues. Germline V CDR1 and CDR2: MNHEY, SMNVEV (reference sequence). CDR3 in amino acids: CASSKLDWGEQYV. As DNA, the CDR3 is TGTGCCAGCAGCAAATTAGACTGGGGCGAGCAGTACGTC.

The chain links TRBV9 to TRBJ2-2; no definite D call. The germline V gene encodes CDR1 SGDLS and CDR2 YYNGEE. Deletions cut 2 bases from V and 6 bases from J, with 14 bases between. The CDR3 covers 15 residues. CDR3 nucleotide sequence: TGTGCCAGCAGCGTGACAACAGCCGTCGCCGGGGAGCTGTTTTTT. This encodes CASSVTTAVAGELFF.

The V gene is TRBV10-3, the J gene TRBJ1-2, with unresolved D. V was cut by 3 bases and J by 4 bases, with 15 bases left in between. The CDR3 totals 15 residues. The V gene's germline CDR1 is ENHRY and CDR2 SYGVKD. CDR3 sequence reads: CAISEEALDGYGYTF. CDR3 nucleotide sequence: TGTGCCATCAGTGAAGAGGCGTTAGACGGCTATGGCTACACCTTC.

This chain uses TRBV19 with TRBJ2-2, with 8 positions matching TRBD1. V was clipped by 6 bases and J by 1 base; unmatched bases: 4. The CDR3 consists of 15 residues. The germline CDR1 and CDR2 sequences are LNHDA and SQIVND (reference sequence). CDR3 residues: CASRWTGMNTGELFF. CDR3 DNA: TGTGCCAGTAGATGGACAGGGATGAACACCGGGGAGCTGTTTTTT.

J is TRBJ1-2 and V is TRBV4-3, with 10 bases identical to TRBD1. This CDR3 comprises 14 residues. Germline V gene data show CDR1 as LGHNA and CDR2 as YSLEER. J was trimmed by 2 bases and V by 4 bases; bases with no gene match: 1. As DNA, the CDR3 is TGCGCCAGCAGCCTGGGACAGGGGAACTATGGCTACACCTTC. Its protein product is CASSLGQGNYGYTF.

The gene calls are TRBV7-2 and TRBJ2-3; D might be TRBD2 (6 bases). Germline assignment: CDR1 SGHTA and CDR2 FQGNSA. The CDR3 sequence is 15 residues long. V lost 6 bases, J lost 1 base, and 14 bases lay in between. DNA of the CDR3: TGTGCCAGCAGTTGGCGGAGGGATGGCACAGATACGCAGTATTTT. It translates to CASSWRRDGTDTQYF. Full variable domain (remainder filled in from reference TRBV7-2 and TRBJ2-3): GAGVSQSPSNKVTEKGKDVELRCDPISGHTALYWYRQSLGQGLEFLIYFQGNSAPDKSGLPSDRFSAERTGGSVSTLTIQRTQQEDSAVYLCASSWRRDGTDTQYFGPGTRLTVL.

This chain links TRBV10-1 with TRBJ1-5; a weak D match, TRBD1 (6 bases). The CDR3 runs 16 residues. Trimming removed 7 bases at V and 1 base at J, with 17 bases between. Germline CDR1 reads WNHNN; CDR2 reads SYGVQD (reference sequence). The CDR3 protein is CASIPDGQLSNQPQHF. CDR3 nucleotides: TGCGCCAGCATCCCTGACGGACAGTTAAGCAATCAGCCCCAGCATTTT.

The chain employs TRBV27 and TRBJ2-2; D gene unclear. The germline V and J ends were trimmed by 2 bases and 3 bases, with 16 bases remaining between them. Per germline, CDR1 MNHEY and CDR2 SMNVEV (reference sequence). This CDR3 contains 17 residues. The CDR3 here is CASSLTLPGADTGELFF. The CDR3 DNA follows: TGTGCCAGCAGTTTAACCCTACCAGGTGCTGACACCGGGGAGCTGTTTTTT.

As for this clone: One end of the junction does not line up with germline, which may come from a read error. The chain combines TRBV7-7 with TRBJ2-5; 8 positions agree with TRBD2. The germline CDR1 and CDR2 sequences are SSHAT and FNYEAQ (reference sequence). This CDR3 region has 16 residues. The CDR3 sequence: CASSFDAAGAQETQYF. The CDR3 DNA sequence: TGTGCTAGCAGCTTCGATGCAGCGGGGGCCCAAGAGACCCAGTACTTC.

V is TRBV19 and J is TRBJ1-2; D perhaps matches TRBD1 (6 bases). CDR3 length equals 15 residues. With 5 bases removed from V and 0 bases from J, the gap between germline ends came to 13 bases. CDR1 is LNHDA and CDR2 is SQIVND in the germline V gene (reference sequence). In nucleotides, the CDR3 is TGTGCCAGTAGTCCAAGGGACAAAGCTAACTATGGCTACACCTTC. It specifies CASSPRDKANYGYTF.

This chain uses TRBV7-2 with TRBJ2-7, with D possibly TRBD2 on 7 matching bases. With 5 bases removed from V and 4 bases from J, the gap between germline ends came to 24 bases. Germline values: CDR1 SGHTA, CDR2 FQGNSA. The CDR3 runs to 17 residues. As DNA, the CDR3 is TGTGCCAGCAGCCCCAACCCTCTAGGGGGGGGTGAATACGAGCAGTACTTC. Protein sequence: CASSPNPLGGGEYEQYF.

The chain combines TRBV27 with TRBJ1-1; possibly TRBD1 for D (6 bases). This CDR3 is 14 amino acids long. V was pared by 8 bases and J by 5 bases, with 18 bases between. In germline, CDR1 is MNHEY, CDR2 SMNVEV (reference sequence). For the CDR3, the DNA is TGTGCCAGCTTCTCCTGGGGGGGCAGGACTGAAGCTTTCTTT. Translated: CASFSWGGRTEAFF.

V gene TRBV7-9 combines with J gene TRBJ1-1; a possible D gene is TRBD1 (5 bases). The V end was cut by 2 bases, the J end by 0 bases, with 10 bases between. This CDR3 has 15 residues. CDR1 is SEHNR, CDR2 FQNEAQ, per germline (reference sequence). The CDR3 nucleotides read TGTGCCAGCAGCTTATCGTCAGGGATGAACACTGAAGCTTTCTTT. Amino acid sequence: CASSLSSGMNTEAFF.

The chain couples TRBV14 to TRBJ2-1; weak D call: TRBD1 (6 bases). This CDR3 comprises 15 residues. Deletions cut 4 bases from V and 2 bases from J, with 12 bases between. Germline CDR1 is SGHDN and CDR2 is FVKESK. CDR3 sequence reads: CASSPWGQAYNEQFF. In DNA form, the CDR3 reads TGTGCCAGCAGCCCCTGGGGACAAGCCTACAATGAGCAGTTCTTC. Drawing the rest from reference TRBV14 and TRBJ2-1, the complete variable domain is EAGVTQFPSHSVIEKGQTVTLRCDPISGHDNLYWYRRVMGKEIKFLLHFVKESKQDESGMPNNRFLAERTGGTYSTLKVQPAELEDSGVYFCASSPWGQAYNEQFFGPGTRLTVL.

The chain is built from TRBV7-2 and TRBJ1-1; 7 positions match TRBD1. This CDR3 contains 14 residues. CDR1 SGHTA and CDR2 FQGNSA come from the germline V gene. V trimming: 6 bases; J trimming: 5 bases; junction bases outside the gene matches: 9. The DNA for the CDR3 is TGTGCCAGCAGATCCGGGACAGAGAGGACTGAAGCTTTCTTT. The encoded protein is CASRSGTERTEAFF.

The rearrangement uses TRBV10-3 and TRBJ1-2; possible D gene TRBD1, 5 bases. V was shortened by 4 bases and J by 6 bases, with 12 bases between the two germline ends. The V gene's germline CDR1 is ENHRY and CDR2 SYGVKD. This CDR3 region has 13 residues. The CDR3 nucleotides read TGTGCCATCAGTGCGCAGGGAAACGATGGCTACACCTTC. Translated, it gives CAISAQGNDGYTF.

This rearrangement joins TRBV6-6 to TRBJ1-1; D perhaps matches TRBD1 (5 bases). V was cut by 0 bases and J by 4 bases, with 15 bases left in between. CDR1 and CDR2 (germline): MNHNY, SVGAGI (reference sequence). The CDR3 spans 16 residues. CDR3 nucleotide sequence: TGTGCCAGCAGTTACTCGAAGGGGCCCTCGGTCACTGAAGCTTTCTTT. This encodes CASSYSKGPSVTEAFF.

The chain carries TRBV27 and TRBJ2-1; TRBD2 agrees at 13 bases. Per germline, CDR1 MNHEY and CDR2 SMNVEV (reference sequence). The CDR3 extends over 15 amino acids. After removal of 6 bases from V and 9 bases from J, the junction contained 8 bases not matched to a gene. In nucleotides, the CDR3 is TGTGCCAGCAGCAGACTAGCGGGGGGCACTGGTGAGCAGTTCTTC. Encoded protein: CASSRLAGGTGEQFF.

The chain links TRBV5-1 to TRBJ1-3; a possible D gene is TRBD1 (6 bases). The CDR3 runs 16 residues. Trimming stripped 4 bases from V and 2 bases from J, with 16 bases between. Germline loops: CDR1 SGHRS, CDR2 YFSETQ. In DNA form, the CDR3 reads TGCGCCAGCAGCGGTACAGGGTTGAGGACTGGAAACACCATATATTTT. Protein: CASSGTGLRTGNTIYF.

The chain employs TRBV5-1 and TRBJ2-2, with 8 bases lining up with TRBD1. V lost 4 bases, J lost 5 bases, and 10 bases stayed unmatched. CDR1 and CDR2 (germline): SGHRS, YFSETQ. This CDR3 region has 16 residues. CDR3 loop: CASSQVWTGNTGELFF. The CDR3 nucleotides are TGCGCCAGCAGCCAGGTGTGGACAGGGAATACCGGGGAGCTGTTTTTT. The full variable domain, rest sourced from reference TRBV5-1 and TRBJ2-2, is KAGVTQTPRYLIKTRGQQVTLSCSPISGHRSVSWYQQTPGQGLQFLFEYFSETQRNKGNFPGRFSGRQFSNSRSEMNVSTLELGDSALYLCASSQVWTGNTGELFFGEGSRLTVL.

The chain combines TRBV11-3 with TRBJ2-7, with D hard to call. CDR1 SGHNT and CDR2 YENEEA come from the germline V gene. V lost 2 bases and J 3 bases, leaving 11 bases between the germline ends. The CDR3 totals 14 residues. The DNA for the CDR3 is TGTGCCAGCAGCTTACGCGCAGCGCACTACGAGCAGTACTTC. This gives the protein CASSLRAAHYEQYF.